These 6 T cell receptor beta chains originate from one sample sequenced in a study of blood T cells in healthy people across ages. Sample-barcoded 5' priming and a J-beta primer mix drove a second PCR of roughly 6 to 12 cycles. Each CDR3 protein is one row after TCRdb ran MiXCR on the 5' RACE reads. The sample carries about 830,000 distinct CDR3 sequences, roughly 60% recorded once. The sample taken for sequencing was blood. The receptors stem from a man in his thirties or forties in good health.

To note about this clonotype: This may arise from a read error, as a much more abundant clone is one base away. This chain links TRBV7-2 with TRBJ2-7, with D perhaps TRBD2 (6 bases). Germline values: CDR1 SGHTA, CDR2 FQGNSA. The CDR3 is made up of 17 amino acids. The CDR3 coding sequence is TGTGCCAGCAACTTACGGGAATCGATCGGGGGTCTCTACGAGCAGTACTTC. Its protein is CASNLRESIGGLYEQYF.

The chain couples TRBV30 to TRBJ1-4; no definite D call. Trimming pared 1 base from V and 7 bases from J, leaving 4 bases between. The CDR3 contains 11 residues. Germline assignment: CDR1 GTSNPN and CDR2 SVGIG (reference sequence). The CDR3 nucleotides read TGTGCCTGGAGTGGGTCTGAAAAACTGTTTTTT. Protein sequence: CAWSGSEKLFF.

Remarks on this clonotype: One end of the junction varies from germline; a read error may be responsible. The chain employs TRBV10-3 and TRBJ1-1; D is perhaps TRBD1 (5 bases). The CDR3 runs to 12 residues. CDR1 and CDR2 from the germline V gene are ENHRY and SYGVKD. The CDR3 DNA reads TGTGCCACTCGACAGCTGAACACTAAAGCTTTCTTT. Protein product: CATRQLNTKAFF.

This clonotype was detected only a few times. The genes are TRBV7-9 and TRBJ2-1; 9 nucleotides align to TRBD1. The CDR3 extends over 18 amino acids. V lost 5 bases, J lost 0 bases, and 11 bases stayed unmatched. Germline V gene lookup returns CDR1 SEHNR and CDR2 FQNEAQ (reference sequence). CDR3 DNA sequence: TGTGCCAGCAGCCCTCGGGACAGGGTAACCCCCTCCTACAATGAGCAGTTCTTC. Protein sequence: CASSPRDRVTPSYNEQFF.

This clonotype was seen a few times. The chain uses TRBV20-1 and TRBJ2-7, with D hard to call. V was clipped by 3 bases and J by 0 bases, with 9 bases between them. The germline V gene encodes CDR1 DFQATT and CDR2 SNEGSKA (reference sequence). The CDR3 spans 13 residues. In DNA, the CDR3 is TGCAGTGCTAGTAGTTGGAACTCCTACGAGCAGTACTTC. Its protein is CSASSWNSYEQYF.

This clonotype came up once. V usage is TRBV20-1 and J usage is TRBJ1-1, with a weak D call TRBD1 (5 bases). Trimming took 6 bases from V and 0 from J, leaving 11 bases between them. This CDR3 contains 13 residues. Per the germline V gene, CDR1 is DFQATT and CDR2 is SNEGSKA (reference sequence). The CDR3, as DNA: TGCAGTGCAGAGGGACGGTTGAACACTGAAGCTTTCTTT. This gives the protein CSAEGRLNTEAFF.